A selection of T cell receptor beta chains follows, all from one sample in a study of cytomegalovirus exposure and HLA in healthy donors. Sequencing was performed with immunoSEQ multiplex PCR; in TCRdb, only in-frame clones are kept and a portion is missing. The sample holds tens of thousands of clones. The sequenced sample consisted of PBMCs. The receptors derive from a male donor in good health and CMV-seronegative. Both conserved end residues are trimmed from each CDR3.

CDR3 length,V gene,J gene,CDR3 protein
10,TRBV30,TRBJ2-7,ARAGGPYEQY
13,TRBV11-2,TRBJ2-7,ASSFLKGIVYEQY
13,TRBV7-9,TRBJ1-3,ASSLSRRGRNTIY
13,TRBV27,TRBJ2-1,ASSLSGGTYNEQF
13,TRBV30,TRBJ1-3,AWTADRVSGNTIY
12,TRBV6-5,TRBJ2-1,ASRRALADNEQF
12,TRBV27,TRBJ1-1,ASSLYYGASEAF
11,TRBV6-5,TRBJ1-1,ASGTEYQGYAF
12,TRBV19,TRBJ2-7,ASSDAGSSYEQY
12,TRBV5-8,TRBJ1-5,ASSLRRGNQPQH
12,TRBV7-9,TRBJ2-6,ASSLARGANVLT
10,TRBV7-2,TRBJ2-7,ASSGSSYEQY
15,TRBV4-3,TRBJ2-3,ASSQGLAGLGTDTQY
14,TRBV5-1,TRBJ2-3,ASSLVGGGYTDTQY
16,TRBV7-3,TRBJ2-5,ASSLTALAGGPGETQY
12,TRBV7-6,TRBJ2-7,ASSPVTGSYEQY
13,TRBV6-6,TRBJ2-5,ASSGGTGGQETQY
11,TRBV30,TRBJ1-1,AWSREDNTEAF
14,TRBV27,TRBJ1-1,ASSLRTGGYNTEAF
14,TRBV6-1,TRBJ2-3,ASSASSGGGTDTQY
13,TRBV7-3,TRBJ2-3,ASSLTGSYTDTQY
13,TRBV6-1,TRBJ2-2,ASSEGGRVTGELF
9,TRBV5-6,TRBJ1-5,ASGPHQPQH
13,TRBV6-1,TRBJ2-7,ASTTEGTGGYEQY
15,TRBV5-6,TRBJ1-6,ASSLVLESSYNSPLH
13,TRBV6-5,TRBJ1-4,ASLGKGQSNEKLF
12,TRBV5-1,TRBJ2-5,ASSYGQREETQY
11,TRBV6-6,TRBJ2-7,ASSYAGGREQY
15,TRBV9,TRBJ1-5,ASSATGTRGPYQPQH
15,TRBV19,TRBJ1-1,ASRRTSTTGLGTEAF
14,TRBV6-4,TRBJ2-3,ASSDSTSGGADTQY
13,TRBV6-6,TRBJ1-5,ASEIQGQSNQPQH
11,TRBV9,TRBJ2-7,ASSGDLRGEQY